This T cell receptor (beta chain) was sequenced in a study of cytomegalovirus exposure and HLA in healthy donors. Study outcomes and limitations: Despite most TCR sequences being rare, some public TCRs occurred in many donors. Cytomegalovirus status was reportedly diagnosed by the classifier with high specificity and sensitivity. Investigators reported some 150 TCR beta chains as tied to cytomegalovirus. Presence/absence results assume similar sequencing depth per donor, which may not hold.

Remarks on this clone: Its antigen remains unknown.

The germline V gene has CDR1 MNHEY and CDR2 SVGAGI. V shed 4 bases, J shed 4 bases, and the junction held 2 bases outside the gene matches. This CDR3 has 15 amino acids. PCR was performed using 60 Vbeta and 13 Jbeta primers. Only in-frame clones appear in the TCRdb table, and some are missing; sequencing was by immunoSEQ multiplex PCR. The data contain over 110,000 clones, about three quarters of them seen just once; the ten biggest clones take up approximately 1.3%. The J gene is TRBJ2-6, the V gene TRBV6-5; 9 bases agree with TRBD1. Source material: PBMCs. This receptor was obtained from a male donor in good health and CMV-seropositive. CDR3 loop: CASSWTGAGANVLTF. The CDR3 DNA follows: TGTGCCAGCAGTTGGACAGGGGCCGGGGCCAACGTCCTGACTTTC.